A selection of T cell receptor beta chains follows, all from one sample in a study of metastatic and nonmetastatic thyroid tumors. With MiXCR, TCRdb reprocessed the PCR reads. The sample includes 30,000 to 40,000 clones, 35% to 45% of them seen just once. The sequenced sample was tumor tissue. The receptors stem from a female donor with papillary thyroid cancer or a benign thyroid nodule (not recorded which). Some clones in this sample may be carry-over from other donors' samples. CDR3s include the opening cysteine and the closing phenylalanine or tryptophan. The D gene is left open where the match is weak. Size tells how often a clone was seen (once, few, many) or the class of an expanded clone, and some rows leave it out.

J gene,D gene,V gene,clone size,CDR3 DNA,CDR3 protein
TRBJ2-7,.,TRBV28,.,TGTGCCAGCAGCAATACCTACGAGCAGTACTTC,CASSNTYEQYF
TRBJ2-1,.,TRBV7-3,.,TGTGCCAGCAGCTTAGGGGGGCAGGGTCATGAGCAGTTCTTC,CASSLGGQGHEQFF
TRBJ2-1,TRBD2,TRBV7-3,.,TGTGCCAGCAGCTTAAGGCTAGCGGGAGTGGGGAATGAGCAGTTCTTC,CASSLRLAGVGNEQFF
TRBJ2-3,.,TRBV5-1,.,TGCGCCAGCAGCTTGGTGGGGGACTCAGATACGCAGTATTTT,CASSLVGDSDTQYF
TRBJ2-5,TRBD2,TRBV6-1,.,TGTGCCAGCAGCTTCGCTATAGCGTGGGGGGGAGAGACCCAGTACTTC,CASSFAIAWGGETQYF
TRBJ1-5,TRBD1,TRBV3-1,.,TGTGCCAGCAGCATGGACAGGGTCAATCAGCCCCAGCATTTT,CASSMDRVNQPQHF
TRBJ2-2,.,TRBV6-2/TRBV6-3,few,TGTGCCAGCACAGACCTCCACGGGGGCGGTACCGGGGAGCTGTTTTTT,CASTDLHGGGTGELFF
TRBJ2-3,.,TRBV6-1,.,TGTGCCAGCAGTGATATGGGGGGTAGCGCAGATACGCAGTATTTT,CASSDMGGSADTQYF
TRBJ2-1,.,TRBV27,many,TGTGCCAGCAGTTTTAACTCCTACAATGAGCAGTTCTTC,CASSFNSYNEQFF
TRBJ1-3,.,TRBV20-1,.,TGCAGTGCCCCTGCGGACCCTGCTGGAAACACCATATATTTT,CSAPADPAGNTIYF
TRBJ2-1,.,TRBV11-2,.,TGTGCCAGCAGCTTAGATACGAACTACCACAATGGGCAGTTCTTC,CASSLDTNYHNGQFF
TRBJ2-2,.,TRBV24-1,few,TGTGCCACCAGTGATTTACCCCCGGAGAACACCGGGGAGCTGTTTTTT,CATSDLPPENTGELFF
TRBJ1-2,TRBD1,TRBV28,.,TGTGCCATCTGCGGAGGAGGGGGCCATGGCTACACCTTC,CAICGGGGHGYTF
TRBJ2-2,.,TRBV6-1,few,TGTGCCAGCAGTGGGACAGCGAACACCGGGGAGCTGTTTTTT,CASSGTANTGELFF
TRBJ1-6,TRBD1,TRBV20-1,few,TGCAGTGCTAGGGGCTGGACAGGGGGCTATAATTCACCCCTCCACTTT,CSARGWTGGYNSPLHF
TRBJ1-5,.,TRBV6-4,once,TGTGCCAGCAGTGATCGACCCTCGAACCCATCAAATAGCAATCAGCCCCAGCATTTT,CASSDRPSNPSNSNQPQHF
TRBJ2-7,TRBD1,TRBV5-1,.,TGCGCCAGCAGCTCTGGGACAGGGCGTTCCTACGAGCAGTACTTC,CASSSGTGRSYEQYF
TRBJ1-1,TRBD1,TRBV6-1,few,TGTGCCAGCAGGGGGACAGGGGTGACCACTGAAGCTTTCTTT,CASRGTGVTTEAFF
TRBJ1-2,TRBD1,TRBV6-2/TRBV6-3,.,TGTGCCAGCAGTTCCCGGGACAGCTATGGCTACACCTTC,CASSSRDSYGYTF
TRBJ2-7,TRBD2,TRBV20-1,.,TGCAGTGCTAGAGGGTCCCCGGGACTAGCGTCTGCCTACGAGCAGTACTTC,CSARGSPGLASAYEQYF
TRBJ1-2,.,TRBV6-1,.,TGTGCCAGCAGTGAAGCAGTCACCCATGGGGCAGGCCCCTATGGCTACACCTTC,CASSEAVTHGAGPYGYTF